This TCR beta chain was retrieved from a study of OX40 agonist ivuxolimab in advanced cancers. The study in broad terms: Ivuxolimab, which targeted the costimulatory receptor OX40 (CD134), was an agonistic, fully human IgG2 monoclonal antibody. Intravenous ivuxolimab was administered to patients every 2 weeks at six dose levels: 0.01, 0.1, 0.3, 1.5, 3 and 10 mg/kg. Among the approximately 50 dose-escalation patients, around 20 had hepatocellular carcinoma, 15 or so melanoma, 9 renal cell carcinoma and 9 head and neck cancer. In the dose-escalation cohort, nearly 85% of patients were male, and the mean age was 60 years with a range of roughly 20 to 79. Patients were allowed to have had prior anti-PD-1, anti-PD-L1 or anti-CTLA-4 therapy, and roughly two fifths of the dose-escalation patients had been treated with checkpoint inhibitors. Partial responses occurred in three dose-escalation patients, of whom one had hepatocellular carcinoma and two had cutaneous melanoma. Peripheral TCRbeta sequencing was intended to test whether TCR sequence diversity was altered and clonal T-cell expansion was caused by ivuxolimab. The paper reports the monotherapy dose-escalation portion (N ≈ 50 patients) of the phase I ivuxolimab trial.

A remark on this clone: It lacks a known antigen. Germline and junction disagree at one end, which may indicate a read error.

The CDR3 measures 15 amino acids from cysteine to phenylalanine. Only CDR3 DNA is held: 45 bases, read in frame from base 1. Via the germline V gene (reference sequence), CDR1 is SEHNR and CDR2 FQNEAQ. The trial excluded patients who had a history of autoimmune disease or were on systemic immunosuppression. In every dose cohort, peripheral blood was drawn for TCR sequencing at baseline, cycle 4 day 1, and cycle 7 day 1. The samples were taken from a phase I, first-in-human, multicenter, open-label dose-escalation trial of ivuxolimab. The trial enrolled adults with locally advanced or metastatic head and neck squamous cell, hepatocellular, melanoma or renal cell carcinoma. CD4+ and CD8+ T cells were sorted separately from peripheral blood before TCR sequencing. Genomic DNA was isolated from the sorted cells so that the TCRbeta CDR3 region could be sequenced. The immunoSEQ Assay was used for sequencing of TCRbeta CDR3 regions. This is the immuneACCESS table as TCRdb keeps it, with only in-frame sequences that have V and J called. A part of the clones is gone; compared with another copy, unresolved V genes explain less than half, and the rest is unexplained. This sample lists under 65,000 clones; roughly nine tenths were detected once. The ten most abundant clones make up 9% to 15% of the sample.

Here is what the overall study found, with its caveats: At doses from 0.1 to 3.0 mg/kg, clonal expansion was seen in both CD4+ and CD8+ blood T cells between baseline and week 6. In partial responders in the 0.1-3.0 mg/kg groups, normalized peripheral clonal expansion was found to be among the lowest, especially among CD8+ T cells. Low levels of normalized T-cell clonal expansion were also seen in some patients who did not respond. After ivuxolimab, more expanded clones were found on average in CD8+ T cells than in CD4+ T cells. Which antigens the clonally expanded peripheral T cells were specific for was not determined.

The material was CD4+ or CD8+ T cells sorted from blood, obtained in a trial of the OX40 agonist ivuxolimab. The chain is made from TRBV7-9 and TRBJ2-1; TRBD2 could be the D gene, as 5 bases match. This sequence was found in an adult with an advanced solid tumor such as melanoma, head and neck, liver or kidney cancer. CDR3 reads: CASRLAPPSYNEQFF. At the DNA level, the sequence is TGTGCCAGCAGGTTAGCGCCTCCCTCCTACAATGAGCAGTTCTTC.